A selection of T cell receptor beta chains follows, all from one sample in a study of T cells in Graves' hyperthyroidism and ophthalmopathy. In TCRdb, the multiplex PCR reads were re-called with MiXCR into one record per CDR3 protein. Of a few hundred thousand distinct CDR3 sequences in the sample, less than 20% were seen once. Sequenced input: blood. These receptors originate from a woman in her forties or fifties with Graves' hyperthyroidism. Each CDR3 is given with its conserved first and last residue. A D gene is named only where the DNA matches it firmly. Clone size appears in some rows only: once, few, many, or a class for an expanded clone.

abundance	v_gene	j_gene	d_gene	CDR3aa	CDR3nt
many	TRBV3-1	TRBJ2-7	TRBD1	CASSRYDRGPSYEQYF	TGTGCCAGCAGCCGATACGACAGGGGGCCTTCCTACGAGCAGTACTTC
many	TRBV12-3/TRBV12-4	TRBJ2-1	TRBD2	CASTSPPGLGLREQFF	TGTGCCAGCACTTCCCCGCCGGGACTAGGGCTCAGGGAGCAGTTCTTC
many	TRBV6-1	TRBJ1-2	-	CASSPDRHYGYTF	TGTGCCAGCAGTCCGGACCGTCACTATGGCTACACCTTC
many	TRBV20-1	TRBJ2-7	TRBD2	CSARGAGGSYEQYF	TGCAGTGCTAGAGGGGCGGGAGGGTCCTACGAGCAGTACTTC
few	TRBV27	TRBJ1-1	-	CASSFFGGDTEAFF	TGTGCCAGCAGTTTTTTCGGGGGAGACACTGAAGCTTTCTTT
few	TRBV6-5	TRBJ1-1	TRBD1	CASSYSTGGTNTEAFF	TGTGCCAGCAGTTACTCGACAGGGGGCACGAACACTGAAGCTTTCTTT
many	TRBV6-1	TRBJ2-3	-	CASSRIARSADTQYF	TGTGCCAGCAGCCGAATAGCTCGATCGGCAGATACGCAGTATTTT
-	TRBV7-9	TRBJ1-1	-	CASSLARGGGATTEAFF	TGTGCCAGCAGCTTAGCGCGGGGAGGTGGGGCAACCACTGAAGCTTTCTTT
-	TRBV7-6	TRBJ1-1	TRBD1	CASSPGQGKAFF	TGTGCCAGCAGTCCCGGACAGGGTAAAGCTTTCTTT
many	TRBV7-8	TRBJ2-7	-	CASSLGITRYEQYF	TGTGCCAGCAGCTTAGGCATAACACGGTACGAGCAGTACTTC
-	TRBV9	TRBJ1-1	-	CASTPFRDTSEAFF	TGTGCCAGCACTCCTTTTCGGGACACCAGTGAAGCTTTCTTT